The 18 T cell receptor beta chains below were found in one sample sequenced in a study of post-analysis software for immune sequencing data. General study results and limits: The five TRBV segments detected at higher frequency in patients than in controls included TRBV5-6, TRBV5-1 and TRBV20-1.

These receptors are not linked to any known antigen. TCR beta cDNA libraries had unique molecular identifiers. TCRdb re-called the PCR reads with MiXCR, one entry per CDR3 protein. The repertoire includes fewer than 850,000 distinct CDR3 sequences, 25% to 30% of them detected once, and more than 0.45% sits in the top ten. Material for sequencing was blood. Every receptor here comes from a girl between 10 and 17 years old with multiple sclerosis.

V and J are TRBV3-1 and TRBJ2-7; 9 bases are a match to TRBD1. CDR1 LGHDT and CDR2 YNNKEL come from the germline V gene (reference sequence). V shed 3 bases, J shed 6 bases, and the junction held 6 bases outside the gene matches. CDR3 size: 14 residues. The CDR3 sequence is CASSQGQGRSEQYF. The CDR3 DNA reads as TGTGCCAGCAGCCAGGGACAGGGAAGGTCCGAGCAGTACTTC.

This clonotype was detected a few times. The chain has TRBV10-3 and TRBJ1-5; D possibly corresponds to TRBD1 (6 bases). Germline V gene data show CDR1 as ENHRY and CDR2 as SYGVKD. Deletions cut 0 bases from V and 1 base from J, with 7 bases between. The length of the CDR3 is 15 residues. Written as DNA, the CDR3 is TGTGCCATCAGTGAGTCCGGACAGAGCAATCAGCCCCAGCATTTT. Translated: CAISESGQSNQPQHF.

This clonotype was picked up many times. The chain has TRBV5-1 and TRBJ2-1; D is undetermined. Deletions cut 2 bases from V and 7 bases from J, with 4 bases between. The CDR3 sequence is 11 residues long. The germline V gene encodes CDR1 SGHRS and CDR2 YFSETQ. For the CDR3, the DNA is TGCGCCAGCAGCTTTGGGAATGAGCAGTTCTTC. Amino acids: CASSFGNEQFF.

J is TRBJ1-1 and V is TRBV6-5, with D possibly TRBD1 on 6 matching bases. Per the germline V gene, CDR1 is MNHEY and CDR2 is SVGAGI. V dropped 5 bases and J dropped 0 bases, with 16 bases sitting between them. The CDR3 spans 16 residues. This CDR3 is CASSQKGGPVNTEAFF. DNA of the CDR3: TGTGCCAGCAGTCAAAAGGGGGGACCCGTGAACACTGAAGCTTTCTTT.

This rearrangement joins TRBV20-1 to TRBJ2-3; D not resolved. Trimming took off 2 bases at V and 0 bases at J, with 12 bases between the two ends. CDR3 length: 15 amino acids. CDR1 and CDR2 from the germline V gene are DFQATT and SNEGSKA (reference sequence). The CDR3 sequence is CSARKAGLSTDTQYF. In DNA form, the CDR3 reads TGCAGTGCTAGAAAGGCAGGTCTAAGCACAGATACGCAGTATTTT.

This clonotype was found a few times. This chain uses TRBV5-1 with TRBJ2-6, with unresolved D. Germline CDR1 is SGHRS and CDR2 is YFSETQ. The CDR3 is 16 residues long. Trimming removed 4 bases from V and 0 bases from J, with 11 bases in between. The CDR3 protein is CASSPRPPSGANVLTF. The CDR3 coding sequence is TGCGCCAGCAGCCCCCGTCCCCCCTCTGGGGCCAACGTCCTGACTTTC.

This clonotype has a handful of counts. The chain uses TRBV6-6 and TRBJ1-2; D ambiguous. The ends were cut back, 6 bases at V and 3 bases at J, with 17 bases in the middle. This CDR3 has 15 amino acids. From germline, CDR1 is MNHNY and CDR2 SVGAGI (reference sequence). Here the CDR3 DNA reads TGTGCCAGCAGGGGCGCGAGCGACCCTGACTATGGCTACACCTTC. This encodes CASRGASDPDYGYTF.

This clonotype is a singleton in its sample. The genes are TRBV3-1 and TRBJ2-3; no reliable D call. Per the germline V gene, CDR1 is LGHDT and CDR2 is YNNKEL (reference sequence). The CDR3 is made up of 18 amino acids. V lost 0 bases and J lost 0, with 16 bases in between. In DNA form, the CDR3 reads TGTGCCAGCAGCCAAGATTCGGTCCCTTCACCGAGCACAGATACGCAGTATTTT. It is translated as CASSQDSVPSPSTDTQYF.

This chain links TRBV6-1 with TRBJ2-7; no firm D call. There are 15 residues in the CDR3. Germline V gene lookup returns CDR1 MNHNS and CDR2 SASEGT. Trimming removed 10 bases at V and 3 bases at J, with 22 bases between. The DNA of the CDR3 is TGTGCCATCCAAAAGGATCGGCTAGTTTTCTACGAGCAGTACTTC. This codes for CAIQKDRLVFYEQYF.

This sequence joins TRBV6-1 and TRBJ1-2; 7 nucleotides align to TRBD1. Trimming removed 4 bases from V and 4 bases from J; junction bases left unmatched: 6. This CDR3 spans 14 amino acids. Germline V lookup: CDR1 MNHNS, CDR2 SASEGT. This CDR3 reads CASSGDRLSYGYTF. CDR3 DNA: TGTGCCAGCAGTGGGGACAGACTCTCCTATGGCTACACCTTC.

In this sample, this clonotype turned up a few times. V and J are TRBV10-2 and TRBJ2-5, with a possible D match to TRBD2 (5 bases). TRBJ2-7 explains the end of the DNA better; the J call may be wrong. The CDR3 runs to 14 residues. CDR1 WSHSY and CDR2 SAAADI come from the germline V gene. In DNA, the CDR3 is TGCGCCAGCAGGGGTGGGAGTGATTTCCACGAGCAGTACTTC. This encodes CASRGGSDFHEQYF.

V and J are TRBV2 and TRBJ2-1, with 9 bases identical to TRBD2. Unmatched junction bases numbered 12, after V lost 2 bases and J lost 13 bases. The CDR3 runs 15 residues. Germline V gene sequence: CDR1 SNHLY, CDR2 FYNNEI. The CDR3 nucleotides read TGTGCCAGCAGTGAACCGCGGTCCCTAGCGGGGACCCAGTTCTTC. Translating it yields CASSEPRSLAGTQFF.

Details on this clonotype: One end of the junction is discordant with germline, which a read error may explain. The V call is TRBV20-1, the J call TRBJ2-7; D is uncertain. Germline V gene sequence: CDR1 DFQATT, CDR2 SNEGSKA (reference sequence). The CDR3 length is 13 residues. CDR3 loop: CSAGPVISCEQYF. CDR3 bases: TGCAGTGCTGGACCCGTAATCTCCTGCGAGCAGTACTTC.

The rearrangement links TRBV7-9 to TRBJ2-7, with 8 bases lining up with TRBD1. Trimming took 0 bases from V and 2 from J; bases not matched to a gene: 6. The CDR3 runs 16 residues. In germline, CDR1 is SEHNR, CDR2 FQNEAQ (reference sequence). The CDR3 reads CASSLATGVETYEQYF. The CDR3 DNA sequence: TGTGCCAGCAGCTTAGCGACAGGGGTGGAGACCTACGAGCAGTACTTC.

The V and J genes are TRBV7-2 and TRBJ2-1, with TRBD1 as a possible D gene (5 bases). The CDR3 loop spans 15 amino acids. V dropped 5 bases and J dropped 6 bases, with 17 bases sitting between them. From germline, CDR1 is SGHTA and CDR2 FQGNSA. CDR3 nucleotides: TGTGCCAGCAGCCCACGATCCAGGGTAGGCAATGAGCAGTTCTTC. Protein sequence: CASSPRSRVGNEQFF. The whole variable domain, remainder taken from reference TRBV7-2 and TRBJ2-1, is GAGVSQSPSNKVTEKGKDVELRCDPISGHTALYWYRQSLGQGLEFLIYFQGNSAPDKSGLPSDRFSAERTGGSVSTLTIQRTQQEDSAVYLCASSPRSRVGNEQFFGPGTRLTVL.

This chain connects TRBV6-1 to TRBJ1-1, with D perhaps matching TRBD1 (6 bases). Germline V gives CDR1 MNHNS, CDR2 SASEGT. This CDR3 is built from 12 residues. V dropped 4 bases and J dropped 6 bases, with 9 bases sitting between them. The CDR3 is CASSGTDSEAFF. CDR3 sequence (DNA): TGTGCCAGCAGTGGGACAGATTCTGAAGCTTTCTTT.

V usage is TRBV6-4 and J usage is TRBJ2-1; 8 nucleotides align to TRBD2. Germline V gene lookup returns CDR1 MRHNA and CDR2 SNTAGT. With 4 bases clipped from V and 12 bases from J, the junction kept 14 bases outside the gene matches. This CDR3 is built from 15 residues. The CDR3 DNA reads as TGTGCCAGCAGTGTGAGCGGGAGCTTTGCGGGGCGGCAGTTCTTC. Translation: CASSVSGSFAGRQFF.

The V call is TRBV20-1, the J call TRBJ1-3; D may be TRBD1 (6 bases). CDR1 is DFQATT, CDR2 SNEGSKA, per germline (reference sequence). The CDR3 has 13 residues. V was shortened by 3 bases and J by 3 bases, with 9 bases between the two germline ends. The DNA of the CDR3 is TGCAGTGCTAGCGGACAGTTTGGAAACACCATATATTTT. Its translation: CSASGQFGNTIYF.